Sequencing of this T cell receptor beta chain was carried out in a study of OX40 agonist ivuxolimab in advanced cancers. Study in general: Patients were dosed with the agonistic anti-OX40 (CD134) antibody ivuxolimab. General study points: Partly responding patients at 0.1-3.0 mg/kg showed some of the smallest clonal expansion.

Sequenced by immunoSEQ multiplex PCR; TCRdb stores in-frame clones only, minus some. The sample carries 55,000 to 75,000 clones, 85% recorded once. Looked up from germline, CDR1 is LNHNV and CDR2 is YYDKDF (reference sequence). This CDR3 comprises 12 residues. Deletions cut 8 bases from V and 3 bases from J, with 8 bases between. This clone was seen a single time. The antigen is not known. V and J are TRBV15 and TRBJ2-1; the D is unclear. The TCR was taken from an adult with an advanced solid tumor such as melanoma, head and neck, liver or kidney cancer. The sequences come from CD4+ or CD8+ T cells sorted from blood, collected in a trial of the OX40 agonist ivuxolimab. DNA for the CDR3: TGTGCCACCGGAGATCTCTACAATGAGCAGTTCTTC. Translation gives CATGDLYNEQFF.